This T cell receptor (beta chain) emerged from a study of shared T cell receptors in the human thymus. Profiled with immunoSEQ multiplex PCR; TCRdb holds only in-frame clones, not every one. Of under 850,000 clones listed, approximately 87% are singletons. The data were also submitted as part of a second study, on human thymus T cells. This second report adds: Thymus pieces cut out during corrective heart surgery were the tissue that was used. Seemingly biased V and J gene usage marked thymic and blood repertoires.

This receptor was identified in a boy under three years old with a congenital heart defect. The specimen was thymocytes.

In DNA, the CDR3 is TGTGCCAGCAGTGTGGGGAGACTAGCGGGAGACTTGGGCTACGAGCAGTACTTC. Encoded protein: CASSVGRLAGDLGYEQYF. The V call is TRBV2, the J call TRBJ2-7; TRBD2 matches at 12 bases. J lost 3 bases, V lost 4 bases, and 13 bases had no gene match. Germline V gives CDR1 SNHLY, CDR2 FYNNEI. This CDR3 has 18 amino acids. The whole variable domain, remainder taken from reference TRBV2 and TRBJ2-7, is EPEVTQTPSHQVTQMGQEVILRCVPISNHLYFYWYRQILGQKVEFLVSFYNNEISEKSEIFDDQFSVERPDGSNFTLKIRSTKLEDSAMYFCASSVGRLAGDLGYEQYFGPGTRLTVT.